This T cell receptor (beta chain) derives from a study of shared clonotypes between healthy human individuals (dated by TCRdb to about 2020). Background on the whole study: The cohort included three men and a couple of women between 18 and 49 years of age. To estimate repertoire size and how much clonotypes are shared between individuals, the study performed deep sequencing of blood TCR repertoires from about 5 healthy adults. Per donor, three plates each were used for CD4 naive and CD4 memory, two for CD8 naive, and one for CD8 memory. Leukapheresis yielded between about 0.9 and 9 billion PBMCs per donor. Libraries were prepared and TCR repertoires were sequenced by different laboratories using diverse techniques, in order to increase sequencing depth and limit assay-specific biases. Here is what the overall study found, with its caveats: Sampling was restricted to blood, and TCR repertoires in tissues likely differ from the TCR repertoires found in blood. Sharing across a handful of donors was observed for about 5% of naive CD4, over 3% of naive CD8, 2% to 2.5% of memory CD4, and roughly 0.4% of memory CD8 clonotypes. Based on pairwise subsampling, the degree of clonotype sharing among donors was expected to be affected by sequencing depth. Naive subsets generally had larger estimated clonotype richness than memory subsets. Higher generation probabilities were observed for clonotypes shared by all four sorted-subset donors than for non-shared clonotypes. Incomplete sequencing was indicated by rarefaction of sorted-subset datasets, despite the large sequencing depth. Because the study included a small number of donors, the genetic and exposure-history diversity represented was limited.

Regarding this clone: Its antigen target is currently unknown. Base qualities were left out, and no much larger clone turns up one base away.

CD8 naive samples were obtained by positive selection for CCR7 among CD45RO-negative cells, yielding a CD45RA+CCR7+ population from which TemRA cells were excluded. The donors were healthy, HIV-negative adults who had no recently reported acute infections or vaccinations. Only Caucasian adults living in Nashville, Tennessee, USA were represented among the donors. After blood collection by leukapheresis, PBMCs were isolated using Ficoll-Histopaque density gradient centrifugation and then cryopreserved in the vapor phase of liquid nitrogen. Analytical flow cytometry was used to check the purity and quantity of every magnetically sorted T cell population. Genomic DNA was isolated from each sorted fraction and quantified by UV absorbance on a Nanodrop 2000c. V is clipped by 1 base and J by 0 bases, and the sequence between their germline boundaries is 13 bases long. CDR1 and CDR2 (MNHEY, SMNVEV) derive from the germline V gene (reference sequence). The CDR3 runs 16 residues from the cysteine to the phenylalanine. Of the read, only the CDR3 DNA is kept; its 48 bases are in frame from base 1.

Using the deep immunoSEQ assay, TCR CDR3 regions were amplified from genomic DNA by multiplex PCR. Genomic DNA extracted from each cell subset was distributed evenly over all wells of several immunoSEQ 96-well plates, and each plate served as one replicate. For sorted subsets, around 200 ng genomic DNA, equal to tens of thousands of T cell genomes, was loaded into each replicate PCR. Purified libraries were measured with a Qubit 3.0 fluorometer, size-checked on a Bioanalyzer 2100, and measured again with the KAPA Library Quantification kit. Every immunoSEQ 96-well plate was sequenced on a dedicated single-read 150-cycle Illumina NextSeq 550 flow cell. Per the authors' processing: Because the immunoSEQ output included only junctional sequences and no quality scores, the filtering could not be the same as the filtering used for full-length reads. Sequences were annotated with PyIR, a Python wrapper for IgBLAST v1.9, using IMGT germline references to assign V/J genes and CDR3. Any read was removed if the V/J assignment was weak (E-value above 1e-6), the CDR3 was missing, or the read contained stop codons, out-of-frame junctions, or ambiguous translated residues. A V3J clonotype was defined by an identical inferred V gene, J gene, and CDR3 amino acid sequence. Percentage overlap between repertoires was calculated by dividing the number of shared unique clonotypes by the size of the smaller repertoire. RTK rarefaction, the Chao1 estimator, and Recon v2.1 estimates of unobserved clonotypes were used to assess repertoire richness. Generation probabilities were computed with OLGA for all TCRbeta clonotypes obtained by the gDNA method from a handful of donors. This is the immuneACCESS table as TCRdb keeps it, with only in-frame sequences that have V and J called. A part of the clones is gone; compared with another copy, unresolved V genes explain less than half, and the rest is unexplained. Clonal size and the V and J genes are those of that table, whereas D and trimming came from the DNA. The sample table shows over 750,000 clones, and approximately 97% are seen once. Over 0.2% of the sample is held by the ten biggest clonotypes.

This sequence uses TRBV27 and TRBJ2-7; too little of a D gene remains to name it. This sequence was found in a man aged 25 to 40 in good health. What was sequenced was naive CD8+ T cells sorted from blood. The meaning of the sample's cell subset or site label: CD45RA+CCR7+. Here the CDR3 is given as CASSLWSGSSSYEQYF. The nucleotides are TGTGCCAGCAGTTTATGGTCGGGCTCGAGCTCCTACGAGCAGTACTTC.